This T cell receptor beta chain was captured in a study of shared clonotypes between healthy human individuals. The overall study: In total, the donors were two women and a few men aged 18 to 49.

The donors were all Caucasian adults (living in Nashville, Tennessee). Germline CDR1 SGHTA, CDR2 FQGNSA. The CDR3 spans 16 residues. J gave up 2 bases and V 5 bases, and 10 bases lay outside the gene matches. Generated by immunoSEQ multiplex PCR, the TCRdb table keeps only in-frame clones and is missing some. The data contain over 2 million clones, roughly 95% of them seen just once; the ten biggest clones take up around 0.13%. Study-wide findings and caveats: Clonotype sharing among donors likely depends on sequencing depth. Researchers found naive subsets generally carried larger estimated richness than memory subsets.

To note about this clone: Its antigen is not identified. Other DNA sequences from this sample encode an identical CDR3 as well.

The sample taken for sequencing was naive CD4+ T cells sorted from blood. Indicated subset: CD45RA+ positively selected. The sequence was obtained from a man aged 18 to 29 in good health. V gene TRBV7-2 combines with J gene TRBJ1-2, with 8 bases that match TRBD1. CDR3 coding DNA: TGTGCCAGCAGCCTAGATACAGGGGGGCGGAACTATGGCTACACCTTC. Its translation: CASSLDTGGRNYGYTF. Combining the CDR3 with reference TRBV7-2 and TRBJ1-2 gives the whole variable domain GAGVSQSPSNKVTEKGKDVELRCDPISGHTALYWYRQSLGQGLEFLIYFQGNSAPDKSGLPSDRFSAERTGGSVSTLTIQRTQQEDSAVYLCASSLDTGGRNYGYTFGSGTRLTVV.